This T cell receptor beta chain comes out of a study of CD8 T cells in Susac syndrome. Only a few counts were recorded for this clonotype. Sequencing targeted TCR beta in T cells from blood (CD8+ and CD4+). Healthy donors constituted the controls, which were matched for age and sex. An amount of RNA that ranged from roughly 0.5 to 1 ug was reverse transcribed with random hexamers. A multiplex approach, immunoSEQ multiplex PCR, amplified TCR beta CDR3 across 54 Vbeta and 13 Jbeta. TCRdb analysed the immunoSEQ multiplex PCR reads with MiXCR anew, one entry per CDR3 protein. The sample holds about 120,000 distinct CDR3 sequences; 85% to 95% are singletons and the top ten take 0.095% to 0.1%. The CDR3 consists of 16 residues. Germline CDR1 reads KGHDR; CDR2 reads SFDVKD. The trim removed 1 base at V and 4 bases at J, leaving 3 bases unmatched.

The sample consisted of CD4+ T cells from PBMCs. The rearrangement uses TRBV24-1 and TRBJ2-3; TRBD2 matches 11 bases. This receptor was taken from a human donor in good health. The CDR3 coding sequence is TGTGCCACCAGTGATTTCACTAGCGGGAGTGCAGATACGCAGTATTTT. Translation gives CATSDFTSGSADTQYF.